Following are 18 T cell receptor beta chains from one sample sequenced in a study of long-term antiretroviral therapy in people with HIV. At survey level, the immunoSEQ assay was run in its v3.0 version. The data were produced by immunoSEQ multiplex PCR, yet TCRdb's version contains in-frame clones alone and is incomplete. The sample holds 18,000 or so clones; around 87% are singletons and the top ten take 9% to 9.5%. Sequenced here: unsorted PBMCs, sampled 4.2 years after starting antiretroviral therapy. The receptor source for this set is a man aged 50 to 60 with HIV.

This clone was recorded once. This chain links TRBV29-1 with TRBJ1-2; D might be TRBD1 (5 bases). This CDR3 spans 16 amino acids. Trimming pared 0 bases from V and 5 bases from J, leaving 19 bases between. CDR1 and CDR2 from the germline V gene are SQVTM and ANQGSEA. This CDR3 is CSVEDPQGYSFYGYTF. Written as DNA, the CDR3 is TGCAGCGTTGAAGATCCCCAGGGTTACTCCTTTTATGGCTACACCTTC. Looking up the rest from reference TRBV29-1 and TRBJ1-2 gives the full variable domain: SAVISQKPSRDICQRGTSLTIQCQVDSQVTMMFWYRQQPGQSLTLIATANQGSEATYESGFVIDKFPISRPNLTFSTLTVSNMSPEDSSIYLCSVEDPQGYSFYGYTFGSGTRLTVV.

The table lists this clone with a few counts. The chain recombines TRBV7-3 with TRBJ2-3; TRBD2 matches 9 bases. V gave up 1 base and J gave up 6 bases; unmatched junction bases: 2. The CDR3 loop spans 14 amino acids. The germline gives CDR1 SGHTA, CDR2 FQGTGA. The CDR3 loop reads CASSLNAGGDTQYF. In DNA, the CDR3 is TGTGCCAGCAGCTTAAACGCGGGGGGGGATACGCAGTATTTT.

This clone occurred once. The chain is built from TRBV29-1 and TRBJ2-4; no definite D call. V lost 4 bases and J 0 bases, leaving 10 bases between the germline ends. There are 14 residues in the CDR3. Germline V gene data show CDR1 as SQVTM and CDR2 as ANQGSEA. DNA of the CDR3: TGCAGCGTTGGCGTGGGGTTAGCCAAAAACATTCAGTACTTC. Translated, it gives CSVGVGLAKNIQYF.

The chain carries TRBV6-6 and TRBJ2-3; D remains ambiguous. CDR1 and CDR2 (germline): MNHNY, SVGAGI (reference sequence). Between the trimmed V and J ends, which lost 4 bases and 0 bases, there was a span of 8 bases. The CDR3 extends over 14 amino acids. CDR3 nucleotide sequence: TGTGCCAGCAGTTTTACGGTGAGCACAGATACGCAGTATTTT. Residues: CASSFTVSTDTQYF.

This clone occurred once. The chain has TRBV30 and TRBJ1-2, with a weak D call TRBD1 (6 bases). V gave up 4 bases and J gave up 2 bases, with 17 bases separating them. Germline values: CDR1 GTSNPN, CDR2 SVGIG (reference sequence). The CDR3 covers 15 residues. The CDR3 sequence: CAWNAKGGGNYGYTF. For the CDR3, the DNA is TGTGCCTGGAATGCCAAGGGGGGCGGGAACTATGGCTACACCTTC. The full variable domain, with the rest looked up from reference TRBV30 and TRBJ1-2, is SQTIHQWPATLVQPVGSPLSLECTVEGTSNPNLYWYRQAAGRGLQLLFYSVGIGQISSEVPQNLSASRPQDRQFILSSKKLLLSDSGFYLCAWNAKGGGNYGYTFGSGTRLTVV.

The CDR3 region has the DNA TGCGCCAGCAGCTTGGGGACAGGGGCATCCTACGAGCAGTACTTC. It yields the protein CASSLGTGASYEQYF. The rearrangement joins TRBV5-1 to TRBJ2-7; 9 bases match TRBD1. The CDR3 consists of 15 residues. V shed 0 bases and J 1 base; nucleotides not matched to a gene: 2. Germline V gives CDR1 SGHRS, CDR2 YFSETQ.

This chain uses TRBV21-1 with TRBJ1-4. TRBV21-1 is noted as a pseudogene. The CDR3 has 14 amino acids. In DNA, the CDR3 is TGTGCCAGCAGGATATTTCAGGGAGGTGATCAACTGTTTTTT. Residues: CASRIFQGGDQLFF.

V gene TRBV28 combines with J gene TRBJ1-2, with D hard to call. Looked up from germline, CDR1 is MDHEN and CDR2 is SYDVKM. Trimming pared 2 bases from V and 5 bases from J, leaving 12 bases between. The CDR3 runs to 14 residues. CDR3 nucleotide sequence: TGTGCCAGCAGTTTAAACAGACGCGTTTATGGCTACACCTTC. This codes for CASSLNRRVYGYTF.

The rearrangement uses TRBV6-1 and TRBJ1-4; unclear D gene. The V gene's germline CDR1 is MNHNS and CDR2 SASEGT. V was pared by 4 bases and J by 4 bases, with 10 bases between. There are 14 residues in the CDR3. Here the CDR3 reads CASSGVRYNEKLFF. The DNA for the CDR3 is TGTGCCAGCAGTGGCGTCAGGTATAATGAAAAACTGTTTTTT.

The V gene is TRBV9, the J gene TRBJ2-6; D is perhaps TRBD1 or TRBD2 (6 bases each). V lost 0 bases and J lost 3, with 13 bases in between. This CDR3 contains 17 residues. Germline CDR1 is SGDLS and CDR2 is YYNGEE. The CDR3 nucleotides are TGTGCCAGCAGCGTAGTAGGGGGAGGTGGTGGGGCCAACGTCCTGACTTTC. Translation gives CASSVVGGGGGANVLTF.

DNA for the CDR3: TGTGCCAGCAGCCAGGACCGCACCGGACCTAATGAAAAACTGTTTTTT. It codes for CASSQDRTGPNEKLFF. V and J are TRBV11-2 and TRBJ1-4; unclear D gene. The CDR3 length is 16 residues. Trimming cost V 5 bases and J 3 bases, with 16 bases left between them. CDR1 and CDR2 from the germline V gene are SGHAT and FQNNGV.

This chain uses TRBV5-1 with TRBJ1-2; D may be TRBD1 (5 bases). CDR3 length: 13 amino acids. In germline, CDR1 is SGHRS, CDR2 YFSETQ. V was pared by 5 bases and J by 6 bases, with 14 bases between. The CDR3 is CASRGGESHGYTF. CDR3 nucleotides: TGCGCCAGCAGGGGGGGGGAATCCCATGGCTACACCTTC.

The V gene is TRBV5-6, the J gene TRBJ2-7, with a tentative D call TRBD1 (6 bases). V lost 0 bases, J lost 3 bases, and 7 bases lay in between. The CDR3 totals 13 residues. The V gene's germline CDR1 is SGHDT and CDR2 YYEEEE. CDR3 region: CASSLEQGYEQYF. The CDR3 region has the DNA TGTGCCAGCAGCTTGGAACAGGGCTACGAGCAGTACTTC.

V is TRBV4-1 and J is TRBJ2-7, with TRBD1 matching over 7 bases. The V segment lost 1 base and the J segment 8 bases; nucleotides outside the gene matches: 11. The CDR3 is 15 amino acids. CDR1 is MGHRA and CDR2 is YSYEKL in the germline V gene. This CDR3 reads CASSQGTGPLYQQYF. DNA for the CDR3: TGCGCCAGCAGCCAAGGGACAGGCCCTCTTTACCAGCAGTACTTC.

V gene TRBV10-1 combines with J gene TRBJ2-7; D is possibly TRBD1 (6 bases). The CDR3 spans 11 residues. Germline values: CDR1 WNHNN, CDR2 SYGVQD (reference sequence). V dropped 4 bases and J dropped 12 bases, with 13 bases sitting between them. The CDR3 sequence: CASSGDNRRYF. In DNA form, the CDR3 reads TGCGCCAGCAGTGGGGACAACCGAAGGTACTTC.

This clone was seen just once. The rearrangement links TRBV10-3 to TRBJ2-7, with a tentative D call TRBD2 (7 bases). V gave up 2 bases and J gave up 3 bases, with 17 bases separating them. The CDR3 runs 16 residues. Germline CDR1 is ENHRY and CDR2 is SYGVKD. CDR3 sequence (DNA): TGTGCCATCAGTGAGGCCCTGCGGGGGCCCAACTACGAGCAGTACTTC. This translates into CAISEALRGPNYEQYF.

The V call is TRBV19, the J call TRBJ1-2; possible D gene TRBD1, 5 bases. The V end lost 1 base, the J end lost 8 bases, and 11 bases lay between the germline ends. Germline assignment: CDR1 LNHDA and CDR2 SQIVND (reference sequence). The CDR3 loop spans 13 amino acids. The CDR3 coding sequence is TGTGCCAGTAGTATAGCCCAGGGAGGCGGCTACACCTTC. Translation gives CASSIAQGGGYTF.

The chain has TRBV21-1 and TRBJ2-7; the table names TRBD1, a call not compared with the DNA. TRBV21-1 is marked as a pseudogene. The CDR3 is made up of 18 amino acids. CDR3 nucleotides: TGTGCCAGCAGCAAATTTCGTTATCCGGGACAGGGTGGCTACGAGCAGTACTTC. As protein: CASSKFRYPGQGGYEQYF.